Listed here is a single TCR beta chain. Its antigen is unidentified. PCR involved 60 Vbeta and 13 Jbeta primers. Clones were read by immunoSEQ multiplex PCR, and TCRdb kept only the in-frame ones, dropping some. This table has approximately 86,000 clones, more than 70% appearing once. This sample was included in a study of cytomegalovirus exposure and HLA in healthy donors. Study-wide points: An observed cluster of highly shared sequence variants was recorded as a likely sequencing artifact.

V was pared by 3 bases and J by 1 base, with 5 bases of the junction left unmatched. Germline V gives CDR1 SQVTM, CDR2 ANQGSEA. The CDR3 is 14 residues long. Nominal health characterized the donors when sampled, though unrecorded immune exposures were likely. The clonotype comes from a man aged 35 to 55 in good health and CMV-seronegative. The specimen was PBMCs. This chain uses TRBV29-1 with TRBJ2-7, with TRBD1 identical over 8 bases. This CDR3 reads CSVDRGPLSYEQYF. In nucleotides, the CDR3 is TGCAGCGTTGACAGGGGGCCTTTGTCCTACGAGCAGTACTTC.